A single sample is the source of the 8 T cell receptor beta chains below, sequenced in a study of CD8+CD57+ T cells in acquired aplastic anemia. It was genomic DNA that served as the template for profiling TCR beta VDJ and CDR3. TCRdb reanalysed the reads using MiXCR and keeps one entry per CDR3 protein. The sample yields approximately 270,000 distinct CDR3 sequences, 45% to 65% seen once. The sequencing sample was made of sorted CD4+, CD8+, or CD8+CD57+ T cells (not recorded which) from PBMCs. All receptors come from a human donor with severe aplastic anemia or a healthy control (not recorded which).

This clonotype was observed many times. The genes are TRBV19 and TRBJ1-1; TRBD1 might be the D (6 bases). Germline loops: CDR1 LNHDA, CDR2 SQIVND (reference sequence). The length of the CDR3 is 15 residues. V lost 3 bases and J 0 bases, leaving 11 bases between the germline ends. The CDR3 protein is CASSMRDTLNTEAFF. The CDR3 DNA reads as TGTGCCAGTAGTATGAGGGACACTTTGAACACTGAAGCTTTCTTT.

This chain links TRBV29-1 with TRBJ2-7, with 8 bases identical to TRBD1. The CDR3 is 13 residues long. V dropped 7 bases and J dropped 4; count of bases not matched to a gene: 9. Germline assignment: CDR1 SQVTM and CDR2 ANQGSEA. As DNA, the CDR3 is TGCAGCGCCGGTGGAAACAGGGGGTACGAGCAGTACTTC. It translates to CSAGGNRGYEQYF.

V usage is TRBV24-1 and J usage is TRBJ2-7; tentatively, D is TRBD1 (5 bases). Trimming took 4 bases from V and 6 from J, leaving 9 bases between them. Germline CDR1 and CDR2: KGHDR and SFDVKD. The CDR3 is made up of 12 amino acids. CDR3 sequence: CATSDRVSEQYF. For the CDR3, the DNA is TGTGCCACCAGTGACAGGGTATCCGAGCAGTACTTC.

The chain carries TRBV20-1 and TRBJ1-5; 10 bases fit TRBD1. Germline loops: CDR1 DFQATT, CDR2 SNEGSKA (reference sequence). CDR3 size: 11 residues. The V and J ends lost 5 bases and 11 bases, in that order; junction bases with no gene match: 3. This CDR3 reads CSAGGTGAQHF. The CDR3 nucleotides are TGCAGTGCTGGCGGGACAGGGGCCCAGCATTTT.

This chain connects TRBV2 to TRBJ2-2; TRBD2 matches at 11 bases. V shed 5 bases, J shed 6 bases, and the junction held 5 bases outside the gene matches. The CDR3 has 15 residues. Germline-derived CDR1 and CDR2 are SNHLY and FYNNEI. CDR3 in DNA: TGTGCCAGCAGTATAGCGGGGGGGCTCGCCGGGGAGCTGTTTTTT. Translated, it gives CASSIAGGLAGELFF. Complete variable domain (other parts from reference TRBV2 and TRBJ2-2): EPEVTQTPSHQVTQMGQEVILRCVPISNHLYFYWYRQILGQKVEFLVSFYNNEISEKSEIFDDQFSVERPDGSNFTLKIRSTKLEDSAMYFCASSIAGGLAGELFFGEGSRLTVL.

J is TRBJ1-6 and V is TRBV13; D unresolved. Germline CDR1 reads PRHDT; CDR2 reads FYEKMQ (reference sequence). This CDR3 has 10 residues. The V end lost 3 bases, the J end lost 13 bases, and 4 bases lay between the germline ends. The CDR3 DNA follows: TGTGCCAGCAGCTTTTGCCCCCTCCACTTT. It encodes CASSFCPLHF.

In nucleotides, the CDR3 is TGTGCCATCAGTGATTTGGGACAGGACACCTACGAGCAGTACTTC. This encodes CAISDLGQDTYEQYF. The chain carries TRBV10-3 and TRBJ2-7; the match to TRBD1 covers 8 bases. Trimming took 3 bases from V and 2 from J; bases not matched to a gene: 6. CDR3 size: 15 residues. The germline gives CDR1 ENHRY, CDR2 SYGVKD.

This clonotype has a count of ten or more. The chain is built from TRBV3-1 and TRBJ1-2; D is unresolved. The CDR3 totals 11 residues. Trimming stripped 2 bases from V and 8 bases from J, with 6 bases between. CDR1 is LGHDT and CDR2 is YNNKEL in the germline V gene (reference sequence). CDR3 DNA sequence: TGTGCCAGCAGCCAATTAACGGGCTACACCTTC. Protein product: CASSQLTGYTF.